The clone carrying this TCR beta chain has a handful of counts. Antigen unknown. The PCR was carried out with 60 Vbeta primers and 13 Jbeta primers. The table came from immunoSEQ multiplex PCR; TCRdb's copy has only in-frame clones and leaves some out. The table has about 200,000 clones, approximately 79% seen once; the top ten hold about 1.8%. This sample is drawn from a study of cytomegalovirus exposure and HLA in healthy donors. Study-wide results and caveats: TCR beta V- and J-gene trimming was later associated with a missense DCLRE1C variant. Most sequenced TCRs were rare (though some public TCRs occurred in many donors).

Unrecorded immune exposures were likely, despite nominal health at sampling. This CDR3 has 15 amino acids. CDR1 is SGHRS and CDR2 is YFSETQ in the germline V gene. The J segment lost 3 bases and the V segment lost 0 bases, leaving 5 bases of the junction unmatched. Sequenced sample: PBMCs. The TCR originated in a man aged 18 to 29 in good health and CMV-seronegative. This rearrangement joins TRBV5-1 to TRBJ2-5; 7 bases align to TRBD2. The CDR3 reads CASSLAGREEETQYF. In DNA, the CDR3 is TGCGCCAGCAGCTTGGCGGGGAGGGAGGAAGAGACCCAGTACTTC.